The T cell receptor (beta chain) described here comes from a study of T cell changes during pregnancy in multiple sclerosis. V dropped 5 bases and J dropped 8; count of bases not matched to a gene: 11. The CDR3 spans 14 residues. Germline V gene lookup returns CDR1 MDHEN and CDR2 SYDVKM. Method: immunoSEQ multiplex PCR; TCRdb's copy keeps in-frame clones and lacks some. This table has around 100,000 clones, approximately 90% appearing once. The TCR sequence derives from a female donor with multiple sclerosis, enrolled in a pregnancy study. This chain links TRBV28 with TRBJ1-2, with 7 bases fitting TRBD1. Sample: peripheral blood, taken after pregnancy. CDR3 region: CASSESTGFRGYTF. The CDR3 nucleotides are TGTGCCAGCAGTGAGTCGACAGGGTTTCGCGGCTACACCTTC.